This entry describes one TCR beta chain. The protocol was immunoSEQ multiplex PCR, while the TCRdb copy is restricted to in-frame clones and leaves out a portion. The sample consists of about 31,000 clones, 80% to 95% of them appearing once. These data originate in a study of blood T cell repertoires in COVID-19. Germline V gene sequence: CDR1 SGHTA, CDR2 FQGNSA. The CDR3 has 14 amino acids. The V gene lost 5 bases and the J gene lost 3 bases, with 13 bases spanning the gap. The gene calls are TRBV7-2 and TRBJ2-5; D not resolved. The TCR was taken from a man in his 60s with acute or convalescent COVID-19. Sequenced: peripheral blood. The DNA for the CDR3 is TGTGCCAGCAGCGGGCTACGATACGAAGAGACCCAGTACTTC. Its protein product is CASSGLRYEETQYF.